This entry describes one T cell receptor beta chain. Its antigen is not yet known. No much larger clone exists at a distance of one base, and base qualities are not known. At one collaborating source in Seattle, patients were enrolled during active infection and were followed longitudinally through the course of disease. Each collaborating institution followed its own protocols to collect whole blood in K2EDTA tubes. For TCRbeta analysis, collaborator samples were shipped as frozen whole blood, as isolated PBMCs, or as DNA extracted from either sample type. The immunoSEQ Assay, a bias-controlled multiplex PCR, was used to amplify TCRbeta CDR3 regions from genomic DNA. The original methods were these. The number of nucleated cells in each sample was estimated by amplification of reference gene primers within the assay. To quantify the absolute abundance of each unique TCRbeta CDR3 rearrangement, sequence reads were collapsed and filtered. For each sample, productive Simpson clonality was calculated by taking the square root of Simpson's diversity index across productive rearrangements. Not all clones reach the TCRdb copy of this immuneACCESS table, which keeps in-frame sequences only. Checked studies attribute under half of the gap to unresolved V genes and leave the rest unexplained. V, J and clone size were drawn from that table, and D and trimming were deduced from the DNA. The sample table shows over 250,000 clones, and 75% to 95% are seen once. The ten most abundant clones make up 2.5% to 3% of the sample.

This entry comes from a study of blood T cell repertoires in COVID-19 (dated by TCRdb to the early 2020s). About the study as a whole: Samples covering the acute and convalescent phases of COVID-19 were provided by collaborators in the United States, Italy and Spain. The prospective study material was composed of cDNA or gDNA derived from T cells, B-cell-depleted T cells, or PBMCs. Subjects who had been exposed to COVID-19, were actively infected with it, or had recovered from it provided the deeply sampled blood TCRbeta repertoires that made up the dataset. The repertoires were released in a freely available public database intended as a resource for research on the immune response to SARS-CoV-2. The samples were drawn from two sources: the first 160 participants of the ongoing ImmuneRACE study, and fewer than 1,500 subjects contributed by 6 global collaborators. Nearly every sample came with metadata listing a de-identified subject ID, COVID-19 status, age in years and sex. Where available, HLA class I and class II types were obtained from metadata supplied by the sample provider rather than from assay-based typing. Broader findings and caveats from the paper: Clinical and demographic metadata were provided uncurated, with the amount varying by source and participant.

The origin of this receptor is a person in their late teens or twenties with COVID-19, enrolled during active disease. The sequenced sample was peripheral blood.

The nucleotides read TGTGCCAGCTCACCGGACTCCTCGAACACTGAAGCTTTCTTT. Translation gives CASSPDSSNTEAFF. This sequence uses TRBV18 and TRBJ1-1; no D segment can be confidently identified. The CDR3 goes from the cysteine to the phenylalanine over 14 residues. The read is trimmed to its CDR3 DNA, 42 bases read in frame from base 1. The CDR1 and CDR2 encoded by the germline V gene are KGHSH and LQKENI. V is clipped by 3 bases and J by 1 base, and the sequence between their germline boundaries is 9 bases long.